This T cell receptor (beta chain) is drawn from a study of blood T cell repertoires in COVID-19. Resolution of symptoms, clearance, or two negative PCRs was present in recovered Cohort 3 donors. The CDR3 runs 14 residues. Germline V gene sequence: CDR1 SEHNR, CDR2 FQNEAQ (reference sequence). J lost 4 bases, V lost 0 bases, and 1 base had no gene match. Method: immunoSEQ multiplex PCR; TCRdb's copy keeps in-frame clones and lacks some. The table has approximately 400,000 clones, approximately 90% seen once. This TCR was sampled from a woman between 18 and 29 years old who had recovered from COVID-19. Sequenced material: PBMCs or T cells enriched from blood (not recorded which). This chain connects TRBV7-9 to TRBJ1-2; 8 bases fit TRBD1. CDR3 protein: CASSLADRVYGYTF. The CDR3 coding sequence is TGTGCCAGCAGCTTAGCGGACAGGGTCTATGGCTACACCTTC.